This TCR beta chain was identified during a study of T-cell reconstitution after alpha-beta-depleted transplantation in children (dated by TCRdb to about 2016). Concerning the study at large: Using TCR repertoire profiling, the study followed T-cell immune reconstitution in a quantitative way in children after TCRalphabeta/CD19-depleted allogeneic hematopoietic cell transplantation. General study outcomes and caveats: The frequencies of hyperexpanded clones fell over the following months, and after one year, T-cell counts and TCRbeta diversity were mostly attributed to newly produced T cells. The apparently early recovery of alphabetaT-cell counts about two months after transplant reportedly depended on only several hundred rapidly expanded clones that came from non-depleted graft cells. In some patients, high TCRbeta diversity at day 60 was attributed to recipient T cells and intrathymic progenitors that had survived conditioning.

The treatment or condition label, as the study defines it: allogeneic hematopoietic cell transplantation with graft depleted of TCRalphabeta T cells and CD19 B cells. Transplant recipients were children who received TCRalphabeta/CD19-depleted allogeneic hematopoietic cell grafts. Counted from cysteine to phenylalanine, this CDR3 has 14 amino acids. The only DNA kept is the CDR3, 42 bases in frame from the first base. V gives up 0 bases and J gives up 1 base, and the segment between their germline ends measures 5 bases. From the germline V gene, CDR1 is LGHNA and CDR2 is YSLEER. This clonotype occurred many times. The clone's antigen remains unknown. No per-base quality is available; no much larger clone lies one base away. The library was produced with PCR. The data were produced on an Illumina HiSeq 2500. Molecular barcoding was employed in the preparation of TCR libraries, with unique molecular identifiers being used to normalize TCRbeta repertoire quantification. TCRdb reanalyzed the raw reads on its own, using fastp at Q25 for trimming and MiXCR for clone calling, and kept in-frame beta chains. Entries are consolidated by CDR3 protein sequence, retaining the most common genes and DNA. Counted in this sample were some 130,000 distinct CDR3 sequences; around a tenth of them appeared once. The ten largest clonotypes hold 24% of the sample.

Here the chain combines TRBV4-3 and TRBJ2-3; the D gene cannot be resolved reliably. The TCR sequence derives from a girl under three years old who had a stem cell transplant for combined immunodeficiency, so the T cells may come from the graft donor. The specimen was PBMCs, mostly from graft donor cells, collected 180 days after TCRalphabeta/CD19-depleted stem cell transplant. The nucleotide sequence is TGCGCCAGCAGCCAAGACGTGGGCACAGATACGCAGTATTTT. It translates to CASSQDVGTDTQYF.